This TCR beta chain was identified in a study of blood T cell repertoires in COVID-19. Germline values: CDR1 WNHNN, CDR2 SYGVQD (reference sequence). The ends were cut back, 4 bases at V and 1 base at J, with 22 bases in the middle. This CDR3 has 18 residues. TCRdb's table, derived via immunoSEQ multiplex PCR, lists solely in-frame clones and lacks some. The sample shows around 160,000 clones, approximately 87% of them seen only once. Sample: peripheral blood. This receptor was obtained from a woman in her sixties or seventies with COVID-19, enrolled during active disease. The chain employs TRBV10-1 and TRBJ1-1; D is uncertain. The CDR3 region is CASSVPPRPREQNTEAFF. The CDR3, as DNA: TGCGCCAGCAGTGTCCCCCCCCGTCCCCGGGAACAGAACACTGAAGCTTTCTTT.